One TCR beta chain is described in this entry. Its antigen remains unidentified. This specimen belongs to a study of lung T cells in sarcoidosis with Löfgren's syndrome. TCRdb fed the reads into MiXCR, producing one record per CDR3 protein. In the table there are 50,000 to 65,000 distinct CDR3 sequences, 21% of which are singletons. Findings and limits, study-wide: TRBV2 was the preferred pairing partner of TRAV12-1, with similar CDR3s.

CDR1 is MDHEN, CDR2 SYDVKM, per germline. Unmatched junction bases numbered 12, after V lost 2 bases and J lost 4 bases. The CDR3 runs 18 residues. The origin of this receptor is a human donor with sarcoidosis (Löfgren's syndrome or another form), or a control subject (not recorded which). The sequencing sample was made of CD4+ T cells from PBMCs. This rearrangement joins TRBV28 to TRBJ2-4, with 9 positions matching TRBD2. CDR3 nucleotides: TGTGCCAGCAGTTTAAAGCGCACTAGCGGGCCCCGAAAAAACATTCAGTACTTC. It codes for CASSLKRTSGPRKNIQYF.